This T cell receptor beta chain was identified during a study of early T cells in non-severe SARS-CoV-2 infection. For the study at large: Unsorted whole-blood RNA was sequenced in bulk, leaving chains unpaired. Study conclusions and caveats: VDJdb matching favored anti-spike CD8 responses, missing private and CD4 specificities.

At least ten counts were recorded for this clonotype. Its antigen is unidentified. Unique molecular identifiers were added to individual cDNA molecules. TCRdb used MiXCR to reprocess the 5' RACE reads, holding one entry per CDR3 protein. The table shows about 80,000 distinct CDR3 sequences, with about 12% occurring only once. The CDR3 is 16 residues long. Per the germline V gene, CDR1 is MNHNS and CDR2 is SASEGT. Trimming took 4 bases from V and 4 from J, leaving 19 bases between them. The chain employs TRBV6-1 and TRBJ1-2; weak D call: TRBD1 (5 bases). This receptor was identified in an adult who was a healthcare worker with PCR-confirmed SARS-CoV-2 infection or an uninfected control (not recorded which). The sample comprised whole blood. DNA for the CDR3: TGTGCCAGCAGTGGAGTTTGGGCTCGGGACGGCTATGGCTACACCTTC. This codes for CASSGVWARDGYGYTF.